The T cell receptor beta chain under discussion was sequenced for a study of siplizumab effects on memory and regulatory T cells. Produced via immunoSEQ multiplex PCR; TCRdb's table is partial and in-frame only. Altogether 87,000 or so clones are present, 94% being singletons, with the ten largest covering approximately 0.31%. V was pared by 0 bases and J by 5 bases, with 8 bases between. There are 14 residues in the CDR3. CDR1 and CDR2 (germline): SGDLS, YYNGEE. Sequenced material: non-Treg CD4+ T cells sorted from blood. The genes are TRBV9 and TRBJ2-2; no firm D call. The receptor comes from a human donor in good health. This CDR3 is CASSVVAGTGELFF. As DNA, the CDR3 is TGTGCCAGCAGCGTAGTCGCTGGTACCGGGGAGCTGTTTTTT. Using reference TRBV9 and TRBJ2-2 for the parts outside the CDR3, the full variable domain is DSGVTQTPKHLITATGQRVTLRCSPRSGDLSVYWYQQSLDQGLQFLIQYYNGEERAKGNILERFSAQQFPDLHSELNLSSLELGDSALYFCASSVVAGTGELFFGEGSRLTVL.